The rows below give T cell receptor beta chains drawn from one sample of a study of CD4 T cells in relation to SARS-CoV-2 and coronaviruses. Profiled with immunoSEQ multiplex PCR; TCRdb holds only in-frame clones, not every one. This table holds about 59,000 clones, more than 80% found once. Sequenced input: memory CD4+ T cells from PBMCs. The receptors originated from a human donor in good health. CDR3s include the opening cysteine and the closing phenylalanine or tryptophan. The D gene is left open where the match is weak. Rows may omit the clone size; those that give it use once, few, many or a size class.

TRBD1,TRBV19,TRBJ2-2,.,CASSIDRGTGELFF,TGTGCCAGTAGTATCGACAGGGGAACCGGGGAGCTGTTTTTT
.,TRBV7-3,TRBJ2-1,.,CASSPQTGRPNEQFF,TGTGCCAGCAGCCCGCAGACAGGCAGGCCCAATGAGCAGTTCTTC
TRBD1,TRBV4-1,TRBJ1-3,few,CASTRAWDSSGNTIYF,TGCGCCAGCACCAGGGCATGGGACAGCTCTGGAAACACCATATATTTT
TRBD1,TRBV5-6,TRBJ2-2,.,CASSSELRQGSTGELFF,TGTGCCAGCAGCTCGGAACTGAGACAGGGGTCCACCGGGGAGCTGTTTTTT
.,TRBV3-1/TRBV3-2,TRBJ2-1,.,CASSQVLGGSYNEQFF,TGTGCCAGCAGCCAAGTCCTGGGGGGCTCCTACAATGAGCAGTTCTTC
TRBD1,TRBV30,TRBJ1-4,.,CAWSAGTANEKLFF,TGTGCCTGGAGTGCCGGGACAGCAAATGAAAAACTGTTTTTT
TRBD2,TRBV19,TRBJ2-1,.,CASSVLAGPSAEQFF,TGTGCCAGTAGCGTACTAGCGGGACCGTCGGCTGAGCAGTTCTTC
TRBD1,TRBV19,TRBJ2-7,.,CATTDRAGNEQYF,TGTGCCACCACAGACAGGGCCGGGAACGAGCAGTACTTC
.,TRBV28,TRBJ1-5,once,CASAPLGGAGGNQPQHF,TGTGCCAGCGCTCCCTTGGGGGGGGCGGGTGGCAATCAGCCCCAGCATTTT
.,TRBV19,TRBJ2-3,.,CASSTLHSRDTQYF,TGTGCCAGTAGTACCCTCCATAGTCGGGATACGCAGTATTTT
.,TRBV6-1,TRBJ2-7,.,CASSEQGGSNEQYF,TGTGCCAGCAGTGAGCAGGGGGGGAGCAACGAGCAGTACTTC
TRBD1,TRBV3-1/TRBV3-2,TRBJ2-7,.,CASSPPGQGSYEQYF,TGTGCCAGCAGCCCGCCGGGACAGGGCTCCTACGAGCAGTACTTC
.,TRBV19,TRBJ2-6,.,CASSIATSGANVLTF,TGTGCCAGTAGTATAGCGACCTCTGGGGCCAACGTCCTGACTTTC
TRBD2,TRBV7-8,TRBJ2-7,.,CASSPRTSGSNEQYF,TGTGCCAGCAGCCCTCGGACTAGCGGGAGCAACGAGCAGTACTTC
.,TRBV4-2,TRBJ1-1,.,CASSLGRTEAFF,TGTGCCAGCAGCCTTGGGCGCACTGAAGCTTTCTTT
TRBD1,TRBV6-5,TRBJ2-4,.,CASTGQKLAKNIQYF,TGTGCCAGCACGGGACAGAAGCTAGCCAAAAACATTCAGTACTTC
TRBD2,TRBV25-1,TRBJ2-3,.,CASSDSGRPTDTQYF,TGTGCCAGCAGTGATAGCGGGAGGCCGACAGATACGCAGTATTTT
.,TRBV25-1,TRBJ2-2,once,CASSAALGVARDTGELFF,TGTGCCAGCAGTGCAGCCCTCGGGGTAGCGAGGGACACCGGGGAGCTGTTTTTT
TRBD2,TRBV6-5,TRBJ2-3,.,CASRSGTGGPNTQYF,TGTGCCAGCAGGTCCGGGACGGGAGGGCCGAATACGCAGTATTTT
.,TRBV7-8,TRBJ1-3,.,CASSLVAGNTIYF,TGTGCCAGCAGCTTAGTCGCTGGAAACACCATATATTTT
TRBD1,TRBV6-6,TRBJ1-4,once,CASSKGTGGNEKLFF,TGTGCCAGCAGTAAAGGGACAGGGGGTAATGAAAAACTGTTTTTT
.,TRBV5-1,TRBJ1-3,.,CASSTDTNSGNTIYF,TGCGCCAGCAGCACGGACACGAACTCTGGAAACACCATATATTTT
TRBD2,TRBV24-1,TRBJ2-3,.,CATSVGGGRVTDTQYF,TGTGCCACCAGTGTCGGTGGCGGGAGGGTTACAGATACGCAGTATTTT
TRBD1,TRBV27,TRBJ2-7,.,CASKQGASSYEQYF,TGTGCCAGCAAACAGGGGGCAAGCTCCTACGAGCAGTACTTC
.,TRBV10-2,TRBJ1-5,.,CASSESGTNQPQHF,TGCGCCAGCAGTGAGTCCGGGACGAATCAGCCCCAGCATTTT
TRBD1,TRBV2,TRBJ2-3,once,CASFRDSFTDTQYF,TGTGCCAGCTTCCGGGACAGCTTCACAGATACGCAGTATTTT
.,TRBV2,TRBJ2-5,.,CAGGLTGTQYF,TGTGCCGGCGGGTTGACGGGGACCCAGTACTTC
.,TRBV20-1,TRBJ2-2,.,CSASRQVGSGELFF,TGCAGTGCTAGTCGGCAGGTCGGTTCCGGGGAGCTGTTTTTT
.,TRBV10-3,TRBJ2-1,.,CAISEVSKYEQFF,TGTGCCATCAGTGAGGTATCGAAGTATGAGCAGTTCTTC
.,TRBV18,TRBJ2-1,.,CASSPIPTGHSEQFF,TGTGCCAGCTCACCAATCCCGACGGGACATTCTGAGCAGTTCTTC
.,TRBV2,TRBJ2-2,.,CASMPSSAGELFF,TGTGCCAGCATGCCGTCCTCCGCCGGGGAGCTGTTTTTT
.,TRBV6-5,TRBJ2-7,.,CASSTPLGDVKYF,TGTGCCAGCAGCACCCCTCTGGGGGATGTGAAATACTTC
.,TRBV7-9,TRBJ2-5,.,CASSRQVTIGETQYF,TGTGCCAGCAGCCGCCAGGTTACAATAGGAGAGACCCAGTACTTC
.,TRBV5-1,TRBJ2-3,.,CASSPTIGGSADTQYF,TGCGCCAGCAGCCCCACTATCGGTGGGTCCGCAGATACGCAGTATTTT
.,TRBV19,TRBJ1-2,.,CASSIDPGTPGYGYTF,TGTGCCAGTAGTATAGATCCCGGGACGCCTGGCTATGGCTACACCTTC
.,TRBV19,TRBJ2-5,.,CASSPPFGGNQETQYF,TGTGCCAGTAGTCCACCCTTCGGCGGGAACCAAGAGACCCAGTACTTC